This T cell receptor beta chain was observed in a study of cytomegalovirus exposure and HLA in healthy donors. Whole-study findings and limits: The classifier was said to identify cytomegalovirus status with high specificity and sensitivity. Further analysis, carried out later, found HLA-associated TCR beta chains more clonally expanded than equally common other chains.

Primers for the PCR totalled 60 Vbeta and 13 Jbeta. Sequenced by immunoSEQ multiplex PCR; TCRdb stores in-frame clones only, minus some. Here the sample spans about 140,000 clones, more than 55% being singletons. A word on this clone: Its antigen is undetermined.

V lost 0 bases to trimming and J lost 7 bases; unmatched junction nucleotides: 6. Germline CDR1 and CDR2: LGHNA and YSLEER. The CDR3 runs to 17 residues. The gene calls are TRBV4-3 and TRBJ1-6; 10 bases are shared with TRBD1. The receptor's source is a woman aged 55 to 70 in good health and CMV-seronegative. What was sequenced was PBMCs. In DNA, the CDR3 is TGCGCCAGCAGCCAAGATAGGTCGGACAGGGGGAATTCACCCCTCCACTTT. Translating gives CASSQDRSDRGNSPLHF.